This entry concerns a single T cell receptor (beta chain). Its antigen remains undetermined. No much larger clonotype is one base removed from it; base qualities were not supplied. Germline trimming amounts to 6 bases on V and 5 bases on J, with 12 as the count of junction bases outside the gene matches. CDR1 LNHDA and CDR2 SQIVND are derived from the germline V gene (reference sequence). From its cysteine to its phenylalanine, the CDR3 spans 15 amino acids. Only the CDR3 DNA is retained, 45 bases long and in frame from the first base. The collaborating institutions used their own protocols to collect whole blood in K2EDTA tubes. For TCRbeta analysis, collaborators shipped samples in one of three forms: frozen whole blood, isolated PBMCs, or DNA extracted from either of those sample types. TCRbeta CDR3 regions were amplified from genomic DNA using the immunoSEQ Assay, a bias-controlled multiplex PCR. Processing in the source paper ran as follows. The number of nucleated cells in each sample was estimated by amplification of reference gene primers within the assay. To quantify the absolute abundance of each unique TCRbeta CDR3 rearrangement, sequence reads were collapsed and filtered. For each sample, productive Simpson clonality was calculated by taking the square root of Simpson's diversity index across productive rearrangements. TCRdb holds this immuneACCESS table with in-frame rearrangements only. Some clones are missing; in checked studies, unresolved V genes explain under half, and the rest has no known cause. That table supplies the V and J calls and clone size; D and trimming were determined from the DNA. This sample is represented by some 120,000 clones; 85% to 90% of them were singletons. Of the sample, about 1.5% is held by the ten largest clones.

The sample belongs to a study of blood T cell repertoires in COVID-19 (TCRdb year 2020). Regarding the study in general: Samples from collaborators originated in the United States, Italy and Spain and spanned both the acute and convalescent phases of COVID-19. Subjects who had been exposed to COVID-19, were actively infected with it, or had recovered from it provided the deeply sampled blood TCRbeta repertoires that made up the dataset. Nearly every sample came with metadata listing a de-identified subject ID, COVID-19 status, age in years and sex. The prospective study material was composed of cDNA or gDNA derived from T cells, B-cell-depleted T cells, or PBMCs. HLA class I and class II types, where available, came from metadata supplied by the sample provider rather than from assay-based typing. The repertoires were released in a freely available public database intended as a resource for research on the immune response to SARS-CoV-2. Samples were obtained from the ongoing ImmuneRACE study (first 160 participants) and from 1,000 to 1,500 subjects provided by 6 global collaborators.

Overall study outcomes, separate from this receptor: Clinical and demographic metadata were provided uncurated, with the amount varying by source and participant.

Recombination connected TRBV19 to TRBJ2-5, with TRBD2 identical over 7 junction bases. The specimen was peripheral blood. The TCR was taken from a human donor in a cohort sampled during active COVID-19. The sequenced DNA is TGTGCCAGTAGCCCAGGAGGGTGGGAGGGGGAGACCCAGTACTTC. This is translated as CASSPGGWEGETQYF. With the rest looked up from the reference TRBV19 and TRBJ2-5 genes rather than sequenced, the full variable domain is DGGITQSPKYLFRKEGQNVTLSCEQNLNHDAMYWYRQDPGQGLRLIYYSQIVNDFQKGDIAEGYSVSREKKESFPLTVTSAQKNPTAFYLCASSPGGWEGETQYFGPGTRLLVL.